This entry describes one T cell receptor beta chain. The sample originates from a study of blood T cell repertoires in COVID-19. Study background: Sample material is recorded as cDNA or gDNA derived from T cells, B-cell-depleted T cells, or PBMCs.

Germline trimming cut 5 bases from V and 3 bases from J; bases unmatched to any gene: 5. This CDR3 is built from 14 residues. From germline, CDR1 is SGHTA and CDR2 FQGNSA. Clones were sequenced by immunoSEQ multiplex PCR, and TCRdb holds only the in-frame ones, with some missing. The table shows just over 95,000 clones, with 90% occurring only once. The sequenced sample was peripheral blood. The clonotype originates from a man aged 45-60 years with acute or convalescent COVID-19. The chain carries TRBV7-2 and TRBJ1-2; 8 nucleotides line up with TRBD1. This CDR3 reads CASSPDRDHYGYTF. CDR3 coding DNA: TGTGCCAGCAGCCCGGACAGGGATCACTATGGCTACACCTTC.